The present entry profiles one T cell receptor beta chain with its context. V lost 4 bases, J lost 5 bases, and 11 bases lay in between. This CDR3 has 13 amino acids. In germline, CDR1 is MDHEN, CDR2 SYDVKM. The sample comes from a study of shared clonotypes between healthy human individuals. Study as a whole: Each donor contributed plates that comprised three CD4 naive, three CD4 memory, two CD8 naive and one CD8 memory.

Produced via immunoSEQ multiplex PCR; TCRdb's table is partial and in-frame only. There are roughly 1 million clones in the sample; around 78% occur only once, and roughly 0.56% lies in the top ten. The gene calls are TRBV28 and TRBJ1-1, with D hard to call. Sequenced sample: memory CD4+ T cells from PBMCs. This sample's subset: CD45RA-negative fraction. This clonotype was obtained from a man between 18 and 29 years old in good health. Some clones in this sample may be carry-over from other donors' samples. CDR3 DNA: TGTGCCAGCAGTTCCCCGACCAGTACTGAAGCTTTCTTT. It yields the protein CASSSPTSTEAFF.